These 10 T cell receptor beta chains came from one sample sequenced in a study of identical twins. TCRdb reprocessed the 5' RACE reads with MiXCR, giving one entry per CDR3 protein. The data show 450,000 or so distinct CDR3 sequences, 11% to 15% seen once. The sample was also linked to a second study, of yellow fever vaccine responses in identical twins.

The sequenced sample was CD4+ T cells sorted from blood. The receptors shown here come from a woman in her late teens or twenties in good health.

The rearrangement links TRBV4-1 to TRBJ1-1; unclear D gene. The V end was cut by 1 base, the J end by 1 base, with 7 bases between. The CDR3 runs to 14 residues. CDR1 is MGHRA, CDR2 YSYEKL, per germline. CDR3 bases: TGCGCCAGCAGCCAAGCTCCCAGGAACACTGAAGCTTTCTTT. Translating gives CASSQAPRNTEAFF.

The chain couples TRBV7-2 to TRBJ2-3; D might be TRBD2 (5 bases). Germline assignment: CDR1 SGHTA and CDR2 FQGNSA. The CDR3 has 17 amino acids. Trimming cost V 5 bases and J 0 bases, with 18 bases left between them. The CDR3 DNA is TGTGCCAGCAGCCAAACCTGGGCTGGCGGGAGCACAGATACGCAGTATTTT. It encodes CASSQTWAGGSTDTQYF.

This rearrangement joins TRBV12-3 or TRBV12-4 to TRBJ2-7, with 7 positions matching TRBD2. J lost 0 bases, V lost 5 bases, and 7 bases had no gene match. The CDR3 length is 15 residues. DNA for the CDR3: TGTGCCAGCAGTCCCCAGGGAGGGATCTCCTACGAGCAGTACTTC. It translates to CASSPQGGISYEQYF.

This clonotype was detected only a few times. One junction end does not reproduce the germline sequence, and a read error may be involved. CDR3 bases: TGTGCTAGCAGCCACGGACAGGGGGTGGACCTCCAAGAGACCCAGTACTTC. Encoded protein: CASSHGQGVDLQETQYF. The chain combines TRBV7-7 with TRBJ2-5; 10 positions match TRBD1. The CDR3 is 17 amino acids. The V gene's germline CDR1 is SSHAT and CDR2 FNYEAQ (reference sequence).

This clonotype was observed a handful of times. The chain is built from TRBV4-1 and TRBJ2-5; the D is unclear. Germline CDR1 MGHRA, CDR2 YSYEKL. The CDR3 totals 13 residues. With 5 bases removed from V and 7 bases from J, the gap between germline ends came to 14 bases. The CDR3, as DNA: TGCGCCAGCAGCACAACCTCTCCTGGGACCCAGTACTTC. Its translation: CASSTTSPGTQYF.

This clonotype was seen only a few times. The chain carries TRBV7-2 and TRBJ2-7, with a possible D match to TRBD2 (6 bases). Germline assignment: CDR1 SGHTA and CDR2 FQGNSA. V gave up 3 bases and J gave up 4 bases, with 13 bases separating them. CDR3 size: 14 residues. The DNA of the CDR3 is TGTGCCAGCAGCTTCCGGGAGAATCCTTACGAGCAGTACTTC. This encodes CASSFRENPYEQYF. The whole variable domain, remainder taken from reference TRBV7-2 and TRBJ2-7, is GAGVSQSPSNKVTEKGKDVELRCDPISGHTALYWYRQSLGQGLEFLIYFQGNSAPDKSGLPSDRFSAERTGGSVSTLTIQRTQQEDSAVYLCASSFRENPYEQYFGPGTRLTVT.

This clonotype was counted between two and nine times. The CDR3, as DNA: TGTGCCAGCAGCTCGGACCTGAAGTACAATGAGCAGTTCTTC. Amino acid sequence: CASSSDLKYNEQFF. The rearrangement uses TRBV7-6 and TRBJ2-1; D uncertain. V was trimmed by 4 bases and J by 4 bases, leaving 11 bases between them. The length of the CDR3 is 14 residues. CDR1 and CDR2 (germline): SGHVS, FNYEAQ.

The rearrangement links TRBV12-3 or TRBV12-4 to TRBJ1-3, with 8 nucleotides matching TRBD1. The CDR3 is 15 residues long. V was clipped by 5 bases and J by 4 bases; unmatched bases: 7. The CDR3 coding sequence is TGTGCCAGCAGTCACGGACAGGGCGGAGGAAACACCATATATTTT. This gives the protein CASSHGQGGGNTIYF.

The genes are TRBV7-8 and TRBJ1-4; the D is unclear. Trimming took off 5 bases at V and 4 bases at J, with 5 bases between the two ends. Germline-derived CDR1 and CDR2 are SGHVS and FQNEAQ. The CDR3 length is 12 residues. CDR3 region: CASSRVNEKLFF. In nucleotides, the CDR3 is TGTGCCAGCAGCCGGGTTAATGAAAAACTGTTTTTT.

This chain links TRBV12-3 or TRBV12-4 with TRBJ2-3; possibly TRBD2 for D (5 bases). This CDR3 contains 15 residues. V dropped 2 bases and J dropped 1 base, with 10 bases sitting between them. The CDR3 region has the DNA TGTGCCAGCAGTTTAAGGGAGTTCGGCACAGATACGCAGTATTTT. It encodes CASSLREFGTDTQYF.